This TCR beta chain stems from a study of read filtering for tumor transcriptome and immune sequencing. Study outcomes and limitations: Compared with RNA-seq, IR-seq gave much higher clonotype depth and reliability.

From 300 to 450 ng of RNA, a library with molecular barcoded alpha/delta and beta/gamma adaptors was made. TCRdb re-called the reads with MiXCR, one entry per CDR3 protein. This table has about 130,000 distinct CDR3 sequences, approximately 12% appearing once. This clonotype was recorded a few times. The antigen is undetermined. The ends lost 4 bases at V and 3 bases at J; junction bases unmatched: 9. Germline V lookup: CDR1 LGHDT, CDR2 YNNKEL (reference sequence). This CDR3 region has 17 residues. The receptor was derived from a donor aged 40 or over with multiple myeloma. Specimen: a population of CD138-negative cells sorted from bone marrow. The V call is TRBV3-1, the J call TRBJ1-1, with 12 bases fitting TRBD1. CDR3 sequence reads: CASSPEGTGGLYTEAFF. CDR3 DNA sequence: TGTGCCAGCAGCCCGGAAGGGACAGGGGGCTTGTACACTGAAGCTTTCTTT. Based on the CDR3 plus reference TRBV3-1 and TRBJ1-1, the full variable domain is DTAVSQTPKYLVTQMGNDKSIKCEQNLGHDTMYWYKQDSKKFLKIMFSYNNKELIINETVPNRFSPKSPDKAHLNLHINSLELGDSAVYFCASSPEGTGGLYTEAFFGQGTRLTVV.